The text below deals with one T cell receptor (beta chain). In the PCR, 60 Vbeta and 13 Jbeta primers were used. Here immunoSEQ multiplex PCR was the method, and the copy in TCRdb shows in-frame clones only, minus some. The sample consists of 100,000 to 150,000 clones, 80% of them appearing once. The record originates from a study of cytomegalovirus exposure and HLA in healthy donors. The junction had 4 bases not matched to a gene; V was cut back by 5 bases and J by 3 bases. CDR1 MNHNS and CDR2 SASEGT come from the germline V gene. The CDR3 is 13 residues long. Sequenced material: PBMCs. The clonotype comes from a young man in good health and CMV-seronegative. The rearrangement uses TRBV6-1 and TRBJ2-7; 7 nucleotides align to TRBD2. The CDR3 here is CASSLRGSYEQYF. For the CDR3, the DNA is TGTGCCAGCAGTTTGCGGGGGAGCTACGAGCAGTACTTC.